Listed below are T cell receptor beta chains from one sample, sequenced in a study of blood T cell repertoires in COVID-19. Only in-frame clones appear in the TCRdb table, and some are missing; sequencing was by immunoSEQ multiplex PCR. The table has 65,000 to 70,000 clones, 85% seen once. Sample: peripheral blood. The receptors were gathered from a man older than 75 with acute or convalescent COVID-19. Both conserved end residues are part of each CDR3. D genes are given only for firm matches. Only some rows state a clone size, as once, few, many or a class for expanded clones.

D: -; J: TRBJ1-2; length: 13; V: TRBV4-1; size: -; DNA: TGCGCCAGCAGCCAATTTGGACAGTTTGGCTACACCTTC; CDR3: CASSQFGQFGYTF
D: -; J: TRBJ2-7; length: 13; V: TRBV12-3/TRBV12-4; size: -; DNA: TGTGCCAGCAGCCCAGGGCCCGTGTACGAGCAGTACTTC; CDR3: CASSPGPVYEQYF
D: TRBD1; J: TRBJ2-1; length: 15; V: TRBV18; size: -; DNA: TGTGCCAGCTCACCCTTGGACAGGGGTAGGAATGAGCAGTTCTTC; CDR3: CASSPLDRGRNEQFF
D: TRBD1; J: TRBJ1-1; length: 14; V: TRBV28; size: -; DNA: TGTGCCACCTTATCTGGGACAGGGATCACTGAAGCTTTCTTT; CDR3: CATLSGTGITEAFF
D: TRBD2; J: TRBJ2-5; length: 15; V: TRBV19; size: -; DNA: TGTGCCAGTAGTAGGTCATCAGCGGGGTGGGAGACCCAGTACTTC; CDR3: CASSRSSAGWETQYF
D: TRBD2; J: TRBJ2-1; length: 15; V: TRBV5-1; size: -; DNA: TGCGCCAGCAGCCCAGGGACTAGCGGCCTCAATGAGCAGTTCTTC; CDR3: CASSPGTSGLNEQFF
D: TRBD2; J: TRBJ2-1; length: 14; V: TRBV19; size: -; DNA: TGTGCCAGTAGCCCTCTAGCGGGCCCGGTAGAGCAGTTCTTC; CDR3: CASSPLAGPVEQFF
D: TRBD1; J: TRBJ1-2; length: 13; V: TRBV10-1; size: few; DNA: TGCGCCAGCAGCCAGGACAGGGCGTATGGCTACACCTTC; CDR3: CASSQDRAYGYTF
D: -; J: TRBJ2-1; length: 14; V: TRBV9; size: -; DNA: TGTGCCAGCAGCGTAGGCAGCTCCTACAATGAGCAGTTCTTC; CDR3: CASSVGSSYNEQFF
D: TRBD1; J: TRBJ1-1; length: 13; V: TRBV7-2; size: few; DNA: TGTGCCAGCAGCCGCGGACAGGGGCTTGAAGCTTTCTTT; CDR3: CASSRGQGLEAFF
D: TRBD1; J: TRBJ1-1; length: 13; V: TRBV6-5; size: -; DNA: TGTGCCATCCTGAAGGGGGCGGTTTCAGGAGCTTTCTTT; CDR3: CAILKGAVSGAFF
D: TRBD1; J: TRBJ1-6; length: 15; V: TRBV30; size: once; DNA: TGTGCCTGGATCCAGGGGGCAGTAGGGAATTCACCCCTCCACTTT; CDR3: CAWIQGAVGNSPLHF
D: TRBD1; J: TRBJ1-5; length: 13; V: TRBV2; size: -; DNA: TGTGCCAGCAAAGATACAGGGGGTCAGCCCCAGCATTTT; CDR3: CASKDTGGQPQHF
D: TRBD2; J: TRBJ2-1; length: 15; V: TRBV15; size: -; DNA: TGTGCCACCAGGGGGTTAGCGGGAGGCCACAATGAGCAGTTCTTC; CDR3: CATRGLAGGHNEQFF
D: -; J: TRBJ2-7; length: 14; V: TRBV5-6; size: once; DNA: TGTGCCAGCAGCTTGATGGGCCCGGTTGGCGAGCAGTACTTC; CDR3: CASSLMGPVGEQYF
D: TRBD2; J: TRBJ2-1; length: 15; V: TRBV5-1; size: -; DNA: TGCGCCAGCAGCGCACCGGGACTAGCGGGCGGTGAGCAGTTCTTC; CDR3: CASSAPGLAGGEQFF
D: -; J: TRBJ2-7; length: 15; V: TRBV5-5; size: -; DNA: TGTGCCAGCAGCTTGTGGTTTGGCGGCACCTACGAGCAGTACTTC; CDR3: CASSLWFGGTYEQYF
D: -; J: TRBJ1-5; length: 13; V: TRBV29-1; size: few; DNA: TGCAGCGTTACTCCGGGGGGAGGTCAGCCCCAGCATTTT; CDR3: CSVTPGGGQPQHF
D: -; J: TRBJ1-5; length: 15; V: TRBV7-2; size: -; DNA: TGTGCCAGCAGCTTAAAGGGCAGGGGCAATCAGCCCCAGCATTTT; CDR3: CASSLKGRGNQPQHF
D: -; J: TRBJ2-5; length: 14; V: TRBV30; size: -; DNA: TGTGCCTGGAGTGTAGACAGGACCACCGGGACCCAGTACTTC; CDR3: CAWSVDRTTGTQYF
D: -; J: TRBJ2-2; length: 12; V: TRBV29-1; size: -; DNA: TGCAGTGGCAGGCCGAACACCGGGGAGCTGTTTTTT; CDR3: CSGRPNTGELFF
D: -; J: TRBJ2-7; length: 16; V: TRBV19; size: -; DNA: TGTGCCAGTAGTTTCGGGACACCAGGGGCCTCCTACGAGCAGTACTTC; CDR3: CASSFGTPGASYEQYF
D: TRBD2; J: TRBJ2-5; length: 18; V: TRBV5-1; size: -; DNA: TGCGCCAGCAGCTTGGGGGGACTAGCGGGAGATTACCAAGAGACCCAGTACTTC; CDR3: CASSLGGLAGDYQETQYF
D: -; J: TRBJ2-2; length: 13; V: TRBV12-3/TRBV12-4; size: -; DNA: TGTGCCAGCAGCAAGACTTCAACGGGGGAGCTGTTTTTT; CDR3: CASSKTSTGELFF
D: TRBD1; J: TRBJ1-2; length: 12; V: TRBV6-1; size: -; DNA: TGTGCCAGCAGTGAACAGGGGGGTGGCTACACCTTC; CDR3: CASSEQGGGYTF
D: -; J: TRBJ2-2; length: 14; V: TRBV21-1; size: -; DNA: TGTGCCAGCAGCATGAACAGGGACACCGGGGAGCTGTTTTTT; CDR3: CASSMNRDTGELFF
D: -; J: TRBJ1-5; length: 12; V: TRBV19; size: once; DNA: TGTGCCAGTAGTATGGCCGGGTTAGCCCAGCATTTT; CDR3: CASSMAGLAQHF
D: TRBD1; J: TRBJ2-7; length: 16; V: TRBV11-3; size: -; DNA: TGTGCCAGCAGCCCACTAGACAGGGGCCCTTCCTACGAGCAGTACTTC; CDR3: CASSPLDRGPSYEQYF
D: -; J: TRBJ2-2; length: 16; V: TRBV7-2; size: -; DNA: TGTGCCAGCAGCTTAGCGCTAGCAGCGAACACCGGGGAGCTGTTTTTT; CDR3: CASSLALAANTGELFF
D: -; J: TRBJ1-5; length: 15; V: TRBV6-5; size: -; DNA: TGTGCCAGCAGTTACTCGTGGACAGCGGATCAGCCCCAGCATTTT; CDR3: CASSYSWTADQPQHF
D: TRBD1; J: TRBJ2-7; length: 15; V: TRBV19; size: -; DNA: TGTGCCAGTAGCCGGGGGACAGGCCATATCTACGAGCAGTACTTC; CDR3: CASSRGTGHIYEQYF
D: -; J: TRBJ2-2; length: 15; V: TRBV5-8; size: -; DNA: TGTGCCAGCAGTTGGGCGGGGTTCGGCACCGGGGAGCTGTTTTTT; CDR3: CASSWAGFGTGELFF
D: -; J: TRBJ2-1; length: 13; V: TRBV6-2/TRBV6-3; size: -; DNA: TGTGCCAGCAGTTTTGACAGGTACAATGAGCAGTTCTTC; CDR3: CASSFDRYNEQFF
D: -; J: TRBJ1-6; length: 15; V: TRBV7-7; size: -; DNA: TGTGCCAGCAGCTCTACAGGTCTAAATAATTCACCCCTCCACTTT; CDR3: CASSSTGLNNSPLHF
D: TRBD2; J: TRBJ2-1; length: 15; V: TRBV11-2; size: -; DNA: TGTGCCAGCAGCTTAGACTGGCTAGCGGGAGGTGAGCAGTTCTTC; CDR3: CASSLDWLAGGEQFF
D: -; J: TRBJ1-1; length: 15; V: TRBV21-1; size: -; DNA: TGTGCCAGCAGCGAGCGTCTCGGGAGGAACACTGAAGCTTTCTTT; CDR3: CASSERLGRNTEAFF
D: -; J: TRBJ1-5; length: 15; V: TRBV6-1; size: -; DNA: TGTGCCAGCAGTGAAGGGCCCCCGGGAGGTCAGCCCCAGCATTTT; CDR3: CASSEGPPGGQPQHF
D: -; J: TRBJ2-1; length: 16; V: TRBV7-2; size: -; DNA: TGTGCCAGCAGCTTAGGATCCAGCCCTCTGGAGAATGAGCAGTTCTTC; CDR3: CASSLGSSPLENEQFF
D: TRBD2; J: TRBJ2-1; length: 12; V: TRBV6-5; size: -; DNA: TGTGCCAGCAGTTTACTAGCGGGAGAGCAGTTCTTC; CDR3: CASSLLAGEQFF
D: TRBD1; J: TRBJ2-2; length: 15; V: TRBV30; size: -; DNA: TGTGCCTGGAGGCAACCAGACAGGGACACCGGGGAGCTGTTTTTT; CDR3: CAWRQPDRDTGELFF
D: -; J: TRBJ1-2; length: 13; V: TRBV6-5; size: -; DNA: TGTGCCAGCAGGACCCCCCGGACAGATGGCTACACCTTC; CDR3: CASRTPRTDGYTF
D: TRBD1; J: TRBJ2-5; length: 15; V: TRBV30; size: -; DNA: TGTGCCTGGAACAGGGACAGAATTTACCAAGAGACCCAGTACTTC; CDR3: CAWNRDRIYQETQYF
D: TRBD2; J: TRBJ2-3; length: 16; V: TRBV7-2; size: -; DNA: TGTGCCAGCAGCTTAGTAATCCAGCGGGGATCAGATACGCAGTATTTT; CDR3: CASSLVIQRGSDTQYF
D: TRBD1; J: TRBJ2-7; length: 14; V: TRBV7-2; size: -; DNA: TGTGCCAGCAGCGTCCGAAGGGGGCCATACGAGCAGTACTTC; CDR3: CASSVRRGPYEQYF
D: -; J: TRBJ2-7; length: 14; V: TRBV7-2; size: -; DNA: TGTGCCAGCAGCGCCGGGACATCCAGGTACGAGCAGTACTTC; CDR3: CASSAGTSRYEQYF
D: -; J: TRBJ1-5; length: 14; V: TRBV6-2/TRBV6-3; size: -; DNA: TGTGCCAGCAGTTGGAGAGGAGGGAATCAGCCCCAGCATTTT; CDR3: CASSWRGGNQPQHF
D: TRBD1; J: TRBJ2-2; length: 17; V: TRBV5-1; size: -; DNA: TGCGCCAGCAGCCTCGGAGTGCAGGGGGCGAACACCGGGGAGCTGTTTTTT; CDR3: CASSLGVQGANTGELFF
D: TRBD1; J: TRBJ1-4; length: 14; V: TRBV19; size: -; DNA: TGTGCCAGTGGGACAGCCAACTTAAATGAAAAACTGTTTTTT; CDR3: CASGTANLNEKLFF
D: -; J: TRBJ1-1; length: 15; V: TRBV7-2; size: -; DNA: TGTGCCAGCAGCCCCCAGGGGACCTCGATTACTGAAGCTTTCTTT; CDR3: CASSPQGTSITEAFF
D: -; J: TRBJ2-7; length: 15; V: TRBV5-5; size: few; DNA: TGTGCCAGCAGCTTGACAGCTCCCAGCTCCTACGAGCAGTACTTC; CDR3: CASSLTAPSSYEQYF
D: TRBD1; J: TRBJ1-6; length: 14; V: TRBV27; size: -; DNA: TGTGCCAGCAGTCTACAGGGGACCAATTCACCCCTCCACTTT; CDR3: CASSLQGTNSPLHF
D: TRBD1; J: TRBJ2-7; length: 19; V: TRBV19; size: -; DNA: TGTGCCAGTAGACCCGGGACAGCGCTTCCCAGTAATCATCGCTACGAGCAGTACTTC; CDR3: CASRPGTALPSNHRYEQYF